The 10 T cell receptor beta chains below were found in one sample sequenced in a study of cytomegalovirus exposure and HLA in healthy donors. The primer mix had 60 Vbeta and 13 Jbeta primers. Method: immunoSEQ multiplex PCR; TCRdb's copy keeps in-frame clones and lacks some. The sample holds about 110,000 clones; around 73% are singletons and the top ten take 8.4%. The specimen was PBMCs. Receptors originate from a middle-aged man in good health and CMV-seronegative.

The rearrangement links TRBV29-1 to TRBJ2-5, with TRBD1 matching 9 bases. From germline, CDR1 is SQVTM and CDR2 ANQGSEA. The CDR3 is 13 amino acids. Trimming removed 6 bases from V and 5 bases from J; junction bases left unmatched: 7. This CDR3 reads CSVPTGGRETQYF. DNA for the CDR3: TGCAGCGTCCCGACAGGGGGGAGGGAGACCCAGTACTTC.

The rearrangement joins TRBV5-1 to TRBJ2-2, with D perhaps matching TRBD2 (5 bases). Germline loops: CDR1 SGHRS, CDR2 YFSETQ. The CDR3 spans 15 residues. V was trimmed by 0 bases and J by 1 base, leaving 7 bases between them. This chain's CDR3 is CASSLAGKNTGELFF. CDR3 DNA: TGCGCCAGCAGCTTGGCCGGGAAGAACACCGGGGAGCTGTTTTTT.

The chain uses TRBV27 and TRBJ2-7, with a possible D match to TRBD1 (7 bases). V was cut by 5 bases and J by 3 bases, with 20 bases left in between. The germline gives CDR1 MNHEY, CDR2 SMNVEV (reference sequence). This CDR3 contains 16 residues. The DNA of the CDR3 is TGTGCCAGCAGTCCAGGGGGGACGGAGACAGGCTACGAGCAGTACTTC. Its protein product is CASSPGGTETGYEQYF.

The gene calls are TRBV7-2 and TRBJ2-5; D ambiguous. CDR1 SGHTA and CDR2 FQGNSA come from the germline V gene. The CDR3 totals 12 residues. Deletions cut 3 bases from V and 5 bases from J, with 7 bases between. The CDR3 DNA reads TGTGCCAGCAGCTTCCGCGCCGAGACCCAGTACTTC. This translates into CASSFRAETQYF.

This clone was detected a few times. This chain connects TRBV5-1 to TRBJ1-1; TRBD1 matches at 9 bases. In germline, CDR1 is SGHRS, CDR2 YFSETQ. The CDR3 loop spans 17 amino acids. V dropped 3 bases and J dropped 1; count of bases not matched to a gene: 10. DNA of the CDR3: TGCGCCAGCAGCTCCGGGACAGGGATACTGAAGAACACTGAAGCTTTCTTT. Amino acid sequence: CASSSGTGILKNTEAFF.

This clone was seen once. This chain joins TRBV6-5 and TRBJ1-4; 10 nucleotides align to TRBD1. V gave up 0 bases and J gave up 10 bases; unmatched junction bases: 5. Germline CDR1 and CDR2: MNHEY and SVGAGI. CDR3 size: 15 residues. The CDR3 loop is CASSYSGTGDTKLFF. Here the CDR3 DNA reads TGTGCCAGCAGTTACTCCGGGACAGGGGATACAAAACTGTTTTTT.

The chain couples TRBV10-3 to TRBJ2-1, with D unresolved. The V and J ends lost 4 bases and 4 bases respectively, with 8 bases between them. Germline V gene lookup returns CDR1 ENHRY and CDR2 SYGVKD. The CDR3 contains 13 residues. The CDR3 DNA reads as TGTGCCATCAGTGGCGGCGGTTACAATGAGCAGTTCTTC. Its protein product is CAISGGGYNEQFF.

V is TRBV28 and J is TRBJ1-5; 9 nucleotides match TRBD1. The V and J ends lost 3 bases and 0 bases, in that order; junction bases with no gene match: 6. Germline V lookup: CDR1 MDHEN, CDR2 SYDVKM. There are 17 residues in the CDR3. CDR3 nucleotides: TGTGCCAGCAGTTTTGGGACAGGGCCTTATAGCAATCAGCCCCAGCATTTT. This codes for CASSFGTGPYSNQPQHF.

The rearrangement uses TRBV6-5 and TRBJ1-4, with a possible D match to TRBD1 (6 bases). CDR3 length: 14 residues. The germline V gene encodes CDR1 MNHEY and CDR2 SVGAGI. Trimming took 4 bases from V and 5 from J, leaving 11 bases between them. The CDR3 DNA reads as TGTGCCAGCAGTTTGGACGGACAGAATGAAAAACTGTTTTTT. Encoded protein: CASSLDGQNEKLFF.

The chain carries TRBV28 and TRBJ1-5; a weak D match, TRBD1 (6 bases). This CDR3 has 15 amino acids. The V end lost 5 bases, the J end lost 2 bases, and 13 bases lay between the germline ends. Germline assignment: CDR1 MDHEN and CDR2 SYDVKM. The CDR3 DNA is TGTGCCAGCAGTAAAGGGGGTGGTGGCAATCAGCCCCAGCATTTT. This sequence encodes CASSKGGGGNQPQHF.